This TCR beta chain was captured in a study of Graves' ophthalmopathy and Graves' hyperthyroidism. This clonotype was seen at least ten times. Its antigen is unidentified. CDR1 LGHNA and CDR2 YNFKEQ come from the germline V gene. After removal of 2 bases from V and 6 bases from J, the junction contained 6 bases not matched to a gene. The CDR3 is 15 amino acids. RNA transcripts yielded amplified TCR beta CDR3 regions. A first-round RT-PCR used HTBI primers, followed by a second-round multiplex PCR. TCRdb itself ran the multiplex PCR reads through MiXCR, one entry per CDR3 protein. The table lists about 210,000 distinct CDR3 sequences, 25% to 30% of them singletons. Regarding the study as a whole: Ophthalmopathy progression was predicted with around 71% sensitivity and roughly 74% specificity.

The sample taken for sequencing was peripheral blood. The rearrangement links TRBV4-2 to TRBJ2-7, with TRBD1 identical over 11 bases. The sequence came from a man between 45 and 60 years old with Graves' ophthalmopathy. CDR3: CASSQFGQGAGEQYF. CDR3 in DNA: TGTGCCAGCAGCCAATTCGGACAGGGGGCTGGCGAGCAGTACTTC.